This TCR beta chain was captured by sequencing in a study of T-cell memory formation after mild COVID-19. Study-level information: TCR clusters showed largely donor specificity. Study-wide findings and caveats: Day 15 to 85 contracting clones showed balanced CD4/CD8; day 15 to 37 expanders favored CD4+. CD4+ contracting clones were found mainly in CM and EM, and CD8+ ones in EMRA.

Worth noting for this clonotype: Its target is unknown.

CDR1 is SGDLS and CDR2 is YYNGEE in the germline V gene. This CDR3 contains 14 residues. Trimming shortened V by 3 bases and J by 0 bases, and 9 bases separated the two germline ends. TCRdb independently ran MiXCR on the 5' RACE reads; one entry per CDR3 protein. The table shows about 470,000 distinct CDR3 sequences, with nearly 25% occurring only once. This TCR derives from an adult woman who had mild COVID-19 (a few samples of this study predate the infection). Cell type and time point are not known. The chain has TRBV9 and TRBJ1-1; D is undetermined. The sample taken for sequencing was PBMCs or a T cell subset sorted from them (not recorded which). CDR3 sequence: CASSEVGMNTEAFF. CDR3 DNA: TGTGCCAGCAGCGAAGTCGGGATGAACACTGAAGCTTTCTTT.